Presented here are 32 T cell receptor beta chains from one specimen sequenced in a study of CD8 T cells in Susac syndrome (dated by TCRdb to between 2019 and 2020). Preparation of the library involved the immunoSEQ multiplex PCR assay. RNA was extracted with the RNeasy kit and about 0.5 to 1 ug was reverse transcribed using random hexamers. TCRdb ran its own pipeline on the public reads, namely fastp trimming at Q25 and MiXCR clone calling, and kept in-frame beta chains. Rows matching on CDR3 protein sequence are summarized as one entry with the most common DNA and genes. The sample table lists 150,000 to 250,000 distinct CDR3 sequences, roughly 96% of them with a count of one. Roughly 0.094% of the sample lies in the top ten. The source material was CD4+ T cells from PBMCs. These receptors were taken from a human donor with multiple sclerosis.

CDR3 loop: CASSLVWAQETQYF. CDR3 in DNA: TGTGCCAGCAGCTTAGTTTGGGCCCAAGAGACCCAGTACTTC. The rearrangement links TRBV7-2 to TRBJ2-5; D uncertain. Germline CDR1 SGHTA, CDR2 FQGNSA. The CDR3 totals 14 residues. V lost 1 base and J 1 base, leaving 7 bases between the germline ends.

The sample holds a few counts of this clonotype. The chain couples TRBV6-2 or TRBV6-3 to TRBJ1-5; unclear D gene. The germline gives CDR1 MNHEY, CDR2 SVGEGT. V was clipped by 2 bases and J by 2 bases, with 4 bases between them. This CDR3 has 13 amino acids. CDR3: CASSYGGNQPQHF. CDR3 coding DNA: TGTGCCAGCAGTTACGGTGGCAATCAGCCCCAGCATTTT.

V usage is TRBV24-1 and J usage is TRBJ2-1; D is perhaps TRBD1 (6 bases). CDR3 length: 14 amino acids. The V gene's germline CDR1 is KGHDR and CDR2 SFDVKD. V was cut by 4 bases and J by 7 bases, with 13 bases left in between. CDR3 DNA: TGTGCCACCAGTGAGAGTATAGGGGGAAATGAGCAGTTCTTC. This translates into CATSESIGGNEQFF.

The CDR3 sequence is CSAAVQTNEKLFF. The DNA for the CDR3 is TGCAGCGCAGCGGTGCAGACTAATGAAAAACTGTTTTTT. This chain joins TRBV29-1 and TRBJ1-4; no definite D call. Trimming removed 7 bases at V and 2 bases at J, with 11 bases between. CDR3 size: 13 residues. Germline V gives CDR1 SQVTM, CDR2 ANQGSEA.

This clonotype appeared once. This chain joins TRBV3-1 and TRBJ2-3; D not resolved. The CDR3 spans 17 residues. V lost 4 bases and J lost 2, with 19 bases in between. Per germline, CDR1 LGHDT and CDR2 YNNKEL (reference sequence). The CDR3 loop is CASSPGWDLPYTDTQYF. In DNA, the CDR3 is TGTGCCAGCAGCCCGGGTTGGGATCTCCCGTACACAGATACGCAGTATTTT.

This chain connects TRBV20-1 to TRBJ2-7; D is possibly TRBD2 (6 bases). CDR1 DFQATT and CDR2 SNEGSKA come from the germline V gene (reference sequence). Trimming cost V 6 bases and J 1 base, with 16 bases left between them. This CDR3 comprises 14 residues. This CDR3 reads CSASPGLPSYEQYF. CDR3 coding DNA: TGCAGTGCCTCCCCGGGACTCCCATCCTACGAGCAGTACTTC.

V usage is TRBV15 and J usage is TRBJ2-7, with 10 bases lining up with TRBD1. V lost 5 bases, J lost 7 bases, and 14 bases stayed unmatched. Germline V gene sequence: CDR1 LNHNV, CDR2 YYDKDF (reference sequence). This CDR3 contains 16 residues. The CDR3 spells CATSPLWGQGSGEQYF. DNA for the CDR3: TGTGCCACCAGCCCCCTATGGGGACAGGGGAGTGGGGAGCAGTACTTC. Full variable domain (rest looked up from reference TRBV15 and TRBJ2-7): DAMVIQNPRYQVTQFGKPVTLSCSQTLNHNVMYWYQQKSSQAPKLLFHYYDKDFNNEADTPDNFQSRRPNTSFCFLDIRSPGLGDTAMYLCATSPLWGQGSGEQYFGPGTRLTVT.

The rearrangement uses TRBV11-3 and TRBJ1-2; D is undetermined. The CDR3 extends over 14 amino acids. Germline CDR1 reads SGHNT; CDR2 reads YENEEA. Trimming took 5 bases from V and 1 from J, leaving 11 bases between them. The CDR3 coding sequence is TGTGCCAGCAGCCCCGAGGTTAATAACTATGGCTACACCTTC. Its protein is CASSPEVNNYGYTF. The whole variable domain, filled in from reference TRBV11-3 and TRBJ1-2, reads EAGVVQSPRYKIIEKKQPVAFWCNPISGHNTLYWYLQNLGQGPELLIRYENEEAVDDSQLPKDRFSAERLKGVDSTLKIQPAELGDSAVYLCASSPEVNNYGYTFGSGTRLTVV.

This chain links TRBV20-1 with TRBJ1-2; 7 bases fit TRBD1. Losses at the gene ends were 0 bases for V and 4 bases for J; bases not matched to a gene: 5. The germline gives CDR1 DFQATT, CDR2 SNEGSKA (reference sequence). CDR3 length: 14 residues. DNA for the CDR3: TGCAGTGCTAGAGAAGGCAGGGGGACCTATGGCTACACCTTC. Translating it yields CSAREGRGTYGYTF.

The chain joins TRBV12-3 or TRBV12-4 to TRBJ1-1; the D gene is possibly TRBD1 (5 bases). V shed 5 bases and J shed 3 bases, with 13 bases lying between them. This CDR3 has 14 residues. The CDR3 DNA reads TGTGCCAGCAGTCCTCTCGGCAGGGACACTGAAGCTTTCTTT. Protein: CASSPLGRDTEAFF.

The CDR3 bases are TGCAGTGCTCTAGACCGGGACAGCCGGGCTCAGCCCCAGCATTTT. Translation: CSALDRDSRAQPQHF. The V and J genes are TRBV20-1 and TRBJ1-5; 7 bases are shared with TRBD1. Trimming removed 5 bases from V and 6 bases from J; junction bases left unmatched: 13. Germline CDR1 is DFQATT and CDR2 is SNEGSKA (reference sequence). There are 15 residues in the CDR3.

V is TRBV29-1 and J is TRBJ1-1, with TRBD1 matching over 7 bases. The V gene end was trimmed by 4 bases and the J gene end by 3 bases; junction bases not matched to a gene: 2. The germline CDR1 and CDR2 sequences are SQVTM and ANQGSEA. CDR3 length equals 12 residues. For the CDR3, the DNA is TGCAGCGTTGCAGGGGGGTACACTGAAGCTTTCTTT. Amino acids: CSVAGGYTEAFF.

This chain connects TRBV20-1 to TRBJ2-1; a weak D match, TRBD2 (6 bases). CDR3 size: 12 residues. Trimming stripped 4 bases from V and 9 bases from J, with 13 bases between. Germline lookup yields CDR1 DFQATT and CDR2 SNEGSKA (reference sequence). The CDR3 sequence is CSAKRWGVEQFF. The CDR3 DNA follows: TGCAGTGCTAAGCGTTGGGGGGTTGAGCAGTTCTTC.

The genes are TRBV7-2 and TRBJ1-1, with a possible D match to TRBD1 (5 bases). The CDR3 loop spans 11 amino acids. Germline values: CDR1 SGHTA, CDR2 FQGNSA. V lost 6 bases, J lost 8 bases, and 10 bases lay in between. The CDR3 nucleotides are TGTGCCAGCAGGTCCACAGGAGAAGCTTTCTTT. This encodes CASRSTGEAFF.

This chain's CDR3 is CASSAGTGFDQPQHF. The CDR3 region has the DNA TGTGCCAGCAGTGCGGGTACAGGGTTCGATCAGCCCCAGCATTTT. This rearrangement joins TRBV2 to TRBJ1-5; D might be TRBD1 (6 bases). The CDR3 contains 15 residues. With 4 bases removed from V and 5 bases from J, the gap between germline ends came to 15 bases. Germline loops: CDR1 SNHLY, CDR2 FYNNEI. Filled out from reference TRBV2 and TRBJ1-5, the complete variable domain reads EPEVTQTPSHQVTQMGQEVILRCVPISNHLYFYWYRQILGQKVEFLVSFYNNEISEKSEIFDDQFSVERPDGSNFTLKIRSTKLEDSAMYFCASSAGTGFDQPQHFGDGTRLSIL.

The chain combines TRBV11-2 with TRBJ2-5; TRBD2 might be the D (5 bases). There are 13 residues in the CDR3. Germline-derived CDR1 and CDR2 are SGHAT and FQNNGV. Trimming removed 8 bases at V and 5 bases at J, with 15 bases between. In DNA form, the CDR3 reads TGTGCCAGCCAAAGAGGGCCCGGGGAGACCCAGTACTTC. This translates into CASQRGPGETQYF.

CDR3 sequence: CASSFRQGGTYEQYF. CDR3 sequence (DNA): TGTGCCAGCAGCTTCCGACAGGGAGGGACCTACGAGCAGTACTTC. V and J are TRBV7-9 and TRBJ2-7; D may be TRBD1 or TRBD2 (7 bases each). Between the trimmed V and J ends, which lost 3 bases and 2 bases, there was a span of 14 bases. The CDR3 is made up of 15 amino acids. The germline V gene encodes CDR1 SEHNR and CDR2 FQNEAQ (reference sequence).

The chain employs TRBV4-1 and TRBJ2-3; the D gene could be TRBD1 or TRBD2 (5 bases each). Germline CDR1 reads MGHRA; CDR2 reads YSYEKL. V was cut by 4 bases and J by 0 bases, with 14 bases left in between. This CDR3 has 16 residues. The CDR3 DNA reads TGCGCCAGCAGCCGAGCTCACCGGGACAGCACAGATACGCAGTATTTT. Its protein is CASSRAHRDSTDTQYF.

The chain employs TRBV3-1 and TRBJ2-1, with D maybe TRBD2 (5 bases). The CDR3 consists of 14 residues. The V gene lost 2 bases and the J gene lost 10 bases, with 15 bases spanning the gap. From germline, CDR1 is LGHDT and CDR2 YNNKEL (reference sequence). The CDR3 loop reads CASSQIPSGGEQFF. In nucleotides, the CDR3 is TGTGCCAGCAGCCAAATTCCATCGGGCGGGGAGCAGTTCTTC.

The chain employs TRBV20-1 and TRBJ2-1; D possibly corresponds to TRBD2 (5 bases). The CDR3 has 16 amino acids. CDR1 DFQATT and CDR2 SNEGSKA come from the germline V gene (reference sequence). V was pared by 3 bases and J by 1 base, with 16 bases between. Here the CDR3 reads CSASGPAERSYNEQFF. The DNA for the CDR3 is TGCAGTGCTAGTGGACCAGCGGAGAGGTCCTACAATGAGCAGTTCTTC.

The J gene is TRBJ2-4, the V gene TRBV18, with D tentatively TRBD2 (5 bases). The V end lost 4 bases, the J end lost 8 bases, and 18 bases lay between the germline ends. Germline V gives CDR1 KGHSH, CDR2 LQKENI. This CDR3 spans 15 amino acids. CDR3 nucleotide sequence: TGTGCCAGCTCACGGACCGGGATGCTTTCGGACATTCAGTACTTC. Its translation is CASSRTGMLSDIQYF.

The sample holds a few counts of this clonotype. The chain uses TRBV12-3 or TRBV12-4 and TRBJ2-7; perhaps TRBD2 as D (5 bases). The CDR3 has 11 residues. V lost 9 bases and J 4 bases, leaving 10 bases between the germline ends. The CDR3: CASSREYEQYF. The CDR3 nucleotides read TGTGCCAGTAGTAGGGAGTACGAGCAGTACTTC.

The rearrangement links TRBV3-1 to TRBJ1-2, with 8 bases identical to TRBD1. This CDR3 is built from 13 residues. The V and J ends lost 3 bases and 7 bases, in that order; junction bases with no gene match: 4. Germline CDR1 and CDR2: LGHDT and YNNKEL (reference sequence). CDR3 region: CASSHRDRGGYTF. The CDR3 region has the DNA TGTGCCAGCAGCCATCGAGACAGGGGTGGCTACACCTTC.

This sequence joins TRBV20-1 and TRBJ2-1; TRBD2 might be the D (5 bases). V shed 0 bases and J shed 4 bases, with 10 bases lying between them. CDR3 length: 14 residues. Germline lookup yields CDR1 DFQATT and CDR2 SNEGSKA (reference sequence). CDR3 sequence: CSARDRTAYNEQFF. Written as DNA, the CDR3 is TGCAGTGCTAGAGATCGGACTGCATACAATGAGCAGTTCTTC.

This clonotype was recorded only once. The chain uses TRBV7-3 and TRBJ1-1; D is ambiguous. CDR3 length: 13 residues. Trimming cost V 5 bases and J 3 bases, with 10 bases left between them. Germline loops: CDR1 SGHTA, CDR2 FQGTGA. The CDR3: CASSVTRDTEAFF. The CDR3 bases are TGTGCCAGCAGCGTCACTAGGGACACTGAAGCTTTCTTT.

There are a few counts of this clonotype. V usage is TRBV6-1 and J usage is TRBJ2-1, with a weak D call TRBD1 (6 bases). V was trimmed by 7 bases and J by 2 bases, leaving 9 bases between them. Per the germline V gene, CDR1 is MNHNS and CDR2 is SASEGT. There are 13 residues in the CDR3. CDR3 sequence reads: CASTQGPYNEQFF. The CDR3 nucleotides are TGTGCCAGCACGCAGGGGCCCTACAATGAGCAGTTCTTC.

V gene TRBV30 combines with J gene TRBJ2-1; 12 bases align to TRBD2. With 1 base clipped from V and 4 bases from J, the junction kept 8 bases outside the gene matches. The CDR3 loop spans 17 amino acids. Germline V gene data show CDR1 as GTSNPN and CDR2 as SVGIG (reference sequence). This CDR3 is CAWSAGLAGTSYNEQFF. The CDR3 DNA sequence: TGTGCCTGGAGTGCCGGACTAGCGGGAACTTCATACAATGAGCAGTTCTTC.

This chain uses TRBV20-1 with TRBJ2-7, with 7 positions matching TRBD1. Germline lookup yields CDR1 DFQATT and CDR2 SNEGSKA (reference sequence). The CDR3 extends over 12 amino acids. Trimming removed 6 bases from V and 3 bases from J; junction bases left unmatched: 5. As DNA, the CDR3 is TGCAGTGCGACGGGACAGCACTACGAGCAGTACTTC. Amino acid sequence: CSATGQHYEQYF.

The gene calls are TRBV18 and TRBJ1-2, with D perhaps TRBD1 (6 bases). Germline V gene lookup returns CDR1 KGHSH and CDR2 LQKENI. The CDR3 sequence is 13 residues long. V shed 6 bases and J shed 8 bases, with 16 bases lying between them. This CDR3 is CASSFSQGKGYTF. CDR3 nucleotide sequence: TGTGCCAGCTCCTTTTCACAGGGTAAAGGCTACACCTTC.

This rearrangement joins TRBV11-3 to TRBJ2-7, with TRBD2 as a possible D gene (7 bases). V was trimmed by 8 bases and J by 0 bases, leaving 29 bases between them. Germline V gene sequence: CDR1 SGHNT, CDR2 YENEEA. The CDR3 spans 19 residues. DNA of the CDR3: TGTGCCAGCGAACTGCCCGGATCCGGGTGCGGGGGCCGCTCCTACGAGCAGTACTTC. This translates into CASELPGSGCGGRSYEQYF.

V is TRBV24-1 and J is TRBJ2-1; TRBD2 aligns across 7 bases. The length of the CDR3 is 15 residues. The germline V gene has CDR1 KGHDR and CDR2 SFDVKD. V lost 3 bases and J lost 1; bases outside the gene matches: 2. CDR3 nucleotides: TGTGCCACCAGTGATACGGGAGGTTCCTACAATGAGCAGTTCTTC. It translates to CATSDTGGSYNEQFF.

The chain has TRBV12-3 or TRBV12-4 and TRBJ1-2; 7 bases are a match to TRBD1. V was pared by 5 bases and J by 2 bases, with 5 bases of the junction left unmatched. The CDR3 is 14 amino acids. CDR3 residues: CASSIGTVNYGYTF. The DNA of the CDR3 is TGTGCCAGCAGTATCGGGACAGTGAACTATGGCTACACCTTC.